This TCR beta chain was sequenced for a study of sequential checkpoint blockade in melanoma. Study background: Patients were randomized 1:1 to nivolumab-then-ipilimumab or ipilimumab-then-nivolumab first-line.

The protocol was immunoSEQ multiplex PCR, while the TCRdb copy is restricted to in-frame clones and leaves out a portion. The table shows 35,000 to 45,000 clones, with around nine tenths occurring only once. This CDR3 region has 15 residues. Germline CDR1 reads SGHDN; CDR2 reads FVKESK. The V gene end was trimmed by 5 bases and the J gene end by 6 bases; junction bases not matched to a gene: 8. Indicated treatment: randomized to nivolumab then ipilimumab (arm A) or the reverse (arm B). Patients had received no earlier DNA-damaging chemotherapy. The rearrangement links TRBV14 to TRBJ2-2; TRBD1 matches at 8 bases. The starting material was CD8+ T cells sorted from blood (inferred from file names), obtained from a patient given nivolumab and ipilimumab in sequence. This receptor was obtained from a human donor with melanoma. The CDR3 nucleotides are TGTGCCAGCAGCTCTCAGGGGGCATTGGCCGGGGAGCTGTTTTTT. Its protein is CASSSQGALAGELFF.